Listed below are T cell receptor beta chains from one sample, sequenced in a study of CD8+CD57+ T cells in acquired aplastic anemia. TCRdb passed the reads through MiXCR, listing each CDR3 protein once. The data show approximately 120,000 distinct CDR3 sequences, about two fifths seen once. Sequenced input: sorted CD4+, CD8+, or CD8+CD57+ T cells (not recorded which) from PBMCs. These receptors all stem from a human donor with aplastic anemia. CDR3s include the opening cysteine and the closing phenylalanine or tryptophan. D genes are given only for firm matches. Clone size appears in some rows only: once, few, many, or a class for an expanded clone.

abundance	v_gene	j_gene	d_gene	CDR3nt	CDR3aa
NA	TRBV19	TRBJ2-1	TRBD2	TGTGCCAGTATTAGGACTAGGGGAGGGGAGCAGTTCTTC	CASIRTRGGEQFF
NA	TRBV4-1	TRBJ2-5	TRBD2	TGCGCCAGCAGCCGAGGCGCGGGGGGGATGGAGACCCAGTACTTC	CASSRGAGGMETQYF
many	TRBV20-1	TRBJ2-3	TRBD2	TGCAGTGCCCGGACTAGCGGGGGGACCATGACGGTTTTT	CSARTSGGTMTVF
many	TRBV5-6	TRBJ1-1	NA	TGTGCCAGCAGCTTGTTTGGTTTAACGGCAGCGAAGATGAACACTGAAGCTTTCTTT	CASSLFGLTAAKMNTEAFF
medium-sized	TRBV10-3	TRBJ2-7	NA	TGTGCCAGCGGCTCTAGCTCCTACGAGCAGTACTTC	CASGSSSYEQYF
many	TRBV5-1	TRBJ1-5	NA	TGCGCCAGCAGCTTGGGACCGTCCGGTCAGCCCCAGCATTTT	CASSLGPSGQPQHF
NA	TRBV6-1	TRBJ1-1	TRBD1	TGTGCCCGCAGTGAATTGGGGACAGCGAACACTGAAGCTTTCTTT	CARSELGTANTEAFF
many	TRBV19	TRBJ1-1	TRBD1	TGTGCCAGTAGGAACAGGGGTCGGACTGAAGCTTTCTTT	CASRNRGRTEAFF
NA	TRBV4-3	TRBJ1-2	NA	TGCGCCTGCAGCCAAGATTACAGGGACGGCTATGGCTACACCTTC	CACSQDYRDGYGYTF
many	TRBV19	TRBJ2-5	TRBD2	TGTGCCAGTAGTATCGGGACTAGCATCGGGGAGACCCAGTACTTC	CASSIGTSIGETQYF
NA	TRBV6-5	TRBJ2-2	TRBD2	TGTGCCAGCAGTTACTCGATAGCGGGGGTTGCGGGCAGGGAGCTGTTTTTT	CASSYSIAGVAGRELFF
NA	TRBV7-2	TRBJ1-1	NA	TGTGCCAGCAGCTTAGATGTCAGGACTGAAGCTTTCTTT	CASSLDVRTEAFF
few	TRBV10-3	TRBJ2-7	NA	TGTGCCATCAGCCAAGGACTGAGCTCCTACGAGCAGTACTTC	CAISQGLSSYEQYF
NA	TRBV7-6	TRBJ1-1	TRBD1	TGTGCCAGCAGCATGAAGGACAGGGGGGCCACTGAAGCTTTCTTT	CASSMKDRGATEAFF
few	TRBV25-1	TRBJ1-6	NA	TGTGCCAGCAGCCCAGGGACTCGCGGATCACCCCTCCACTTT	CASSPGTRGSPLHF
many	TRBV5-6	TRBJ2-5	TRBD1	TGTGCCAGCAGCTTGAAGGGGGCCTCACAAGAGACCCAGTACTTC	CASSLKGASQETQYF
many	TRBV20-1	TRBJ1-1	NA	TGCAGTGCTAGACCCCCACGAGCCATGAACACTGAAGCTTTCTTT	CSARPPRAMNTEAFF
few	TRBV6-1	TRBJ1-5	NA	TGTGCCAGCAGTGAAGCGCTGTATAGGTGGGTTGATAGCAATCAGCCCCAGCATTTT	CASSEALYRWVDSNQPQHF
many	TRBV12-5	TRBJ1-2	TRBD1	TGTGCTAGTGGTTTGATACCGGGACAGGGGTTGGAGGAGTATGGCTACACCTTC	CASGLIPGQGLEEYGYTF
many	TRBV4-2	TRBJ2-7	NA	TGTGCCAGCAGCCAAGAGATCGGAGTCGAGCAGTACTTC	CASSQEIGVEQYF
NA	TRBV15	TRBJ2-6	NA	TGTGCCACCAGCAGAAATCAGGGCTCTGGGGCCAACGTCCTGACTTTC	CATSRNQGSGANVLTF
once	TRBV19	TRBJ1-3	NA	TGTGCCAGTAGTACCTCAGGGGCCTCTGGAAACACCATATATTTT	CASSTSGASGNTIYF
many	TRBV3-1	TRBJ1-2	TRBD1	TGTGCCAGCAGCCACGGGGGACAGGGGACACCGCTGGGAGGCTACACCTTC	CASSHGGQGTPLGGYTF
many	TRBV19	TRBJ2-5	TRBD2	TGTGCCAGTAGTATAAGCGGGGGGACACAAGAGACCCAGTACTTC	CASSISGGTQETQYF
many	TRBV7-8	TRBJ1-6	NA	TGTGCCAGCAGCTTAGAGGGGGTGAATTCACCCCTCCACTTT	CASSLEGVNSPLHF
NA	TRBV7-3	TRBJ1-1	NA	TGTGCCAGCAGCCCGACGGTAGTCTCGGGACCTGAAGCTTTCTTT	CASSPTVVSGPEAFF